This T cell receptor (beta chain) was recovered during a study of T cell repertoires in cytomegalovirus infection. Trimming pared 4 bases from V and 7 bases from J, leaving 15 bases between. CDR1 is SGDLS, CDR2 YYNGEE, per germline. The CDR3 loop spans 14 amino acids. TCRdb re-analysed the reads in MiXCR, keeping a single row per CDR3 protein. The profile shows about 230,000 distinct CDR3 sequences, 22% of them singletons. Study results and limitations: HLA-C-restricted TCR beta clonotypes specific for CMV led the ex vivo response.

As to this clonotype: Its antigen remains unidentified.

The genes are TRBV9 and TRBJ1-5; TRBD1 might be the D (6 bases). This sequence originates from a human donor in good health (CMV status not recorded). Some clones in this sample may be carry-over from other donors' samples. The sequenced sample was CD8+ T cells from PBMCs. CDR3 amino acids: CASSPWSGAQPQHF. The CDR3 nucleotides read TGTGCCAGCAGCCCCTGGTCGGGGGCCCAGCCCCAGCATTTT. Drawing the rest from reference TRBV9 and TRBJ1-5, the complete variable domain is DSGVTQTPKHLITATGQRVTLRCSPRSGDLSVYWYQQSLDQGLQFLIQYYNGEERAKGNILERFSAQQFPDLHSELNLSSLELGDSALYFCASSPWSGAQPQHFGDGTRLSIL.